The text below deals with one TCR beta chain. Its specificity is unknown. No DNA is given; TCRdb re-called the 5' RACE reads and lists each CDR3 protein once. Its table records 350,000 to 450,000 distinct CDR3 sequences. This CDR3 contains 13 residues. The germline CDR1 and CDR2 sequences are SQVTM and ANQGSEA. The record originates from a study of T cells expressing NK-cell markers. Study background: It was sorted CD3+CD56+NKG2C+, CD3+CD56+NKG2C- and CD3+CD56-NKG2C+ T cells that supplied the TCR beta repertoires. Study-level findings and limits: In roughly six donors, dominant NKG2C+ clonotypes were roughly 1.0-8% of CD8+ T cells. Among four donors, these clonotypes also ranked first in the CD3+CD56-NKG2C+ fraction. Expanded NKG2C+ T cell clones were not confirmed as HCMV-specific.

V gene TRBV29-1 combines with J gene TRBJ1-1; TCRdb reports TRBD1, a call that lacks DNA to check it against. The clonotype comes from a man aged 18-70 years in good health. Material for sequencing was blood T cells: a sorted CD56 or NKG2C T cell subset, CD4+ or CD8+ T cells, or bulk PBMC T cells (not recorded which). CDR3 sequence reads: CSVGQGVGTEAFF.